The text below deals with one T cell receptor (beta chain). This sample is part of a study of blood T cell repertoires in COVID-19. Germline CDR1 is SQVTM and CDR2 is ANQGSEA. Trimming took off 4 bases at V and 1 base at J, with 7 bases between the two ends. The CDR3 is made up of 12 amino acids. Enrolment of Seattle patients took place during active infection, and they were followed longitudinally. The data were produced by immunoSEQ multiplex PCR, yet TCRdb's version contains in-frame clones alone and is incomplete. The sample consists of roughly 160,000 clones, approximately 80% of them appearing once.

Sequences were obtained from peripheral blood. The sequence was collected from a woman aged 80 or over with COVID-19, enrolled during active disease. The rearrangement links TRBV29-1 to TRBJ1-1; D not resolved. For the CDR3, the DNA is TGCAGCGTTGGTCAGAAGAACACTGAAGCTTTCTTT. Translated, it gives CSVGQKNTEAFF.